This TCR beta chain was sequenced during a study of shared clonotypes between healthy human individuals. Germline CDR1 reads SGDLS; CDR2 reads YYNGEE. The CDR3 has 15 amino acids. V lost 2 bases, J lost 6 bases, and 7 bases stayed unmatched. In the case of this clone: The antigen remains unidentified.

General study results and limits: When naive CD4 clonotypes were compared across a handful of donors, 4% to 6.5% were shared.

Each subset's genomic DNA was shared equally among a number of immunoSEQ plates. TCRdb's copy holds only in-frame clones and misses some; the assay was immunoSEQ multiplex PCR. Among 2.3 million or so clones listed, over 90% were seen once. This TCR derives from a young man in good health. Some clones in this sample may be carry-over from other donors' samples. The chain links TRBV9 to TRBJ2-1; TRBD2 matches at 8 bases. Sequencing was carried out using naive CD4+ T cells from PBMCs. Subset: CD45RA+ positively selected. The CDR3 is CASSVREGPLNEQFF. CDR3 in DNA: TGTGCCAGCAGCGTTCGGGAGGGCCCTCTCAATGAGCAGTTCTTC.